This T cell receptor beta chain was recovered during a study of early T cells in non-severe SARS-CoV-2 infection. Background on the study: Unsorted whole-blood RNA was sequenced in bulk, leaving chains unpaired.

This clonotype has a handful of counts. No antigen is known for it. Individual cDNA molecules each received unique molecular identifiers attached to them. TCRdb reprocessed the 5' RACE reads with MiXCR, giving one entry per CDR3 protein. The repertoire includes around 21,000 distinct CDR3 sequences, 5.7% of them detected once, and about 15% sits in the top ten. Whole-study findings and limits: VDJdb matching favored anti-spike CD8 responses, missing private and CD4 specificities.

V gave up 0 bases and J gave up 1 base; unmatched junction bases: 5. CDR1 is SGDLS and CDR2 is YYNGEE in the germline V gene. This CDR3 is built from 18 residues. The rearrangement links TRBV9 to TRBJ2-2, with 11 positions matching TRBD2. Material: whole blood, obtained at baseline. The sequence derives from an adult who was a healthcare worker with PCR-confirmed SARS-CoV-2 infection or an uninfected control (not recorded which). For the CDR3, the DNA is TGTGCCAGCAGCGTAGTTCCTAGCGGGGGGCTGAACACCGGGGAGCTGTTTTTT. Amino acid sequence: CASSVVPSGGLNTGELFF.